The present entry profiles one T cell receptor beta chain with its context. Its antigen is not known. The sample originates from a study of OX40 agonist ivuxolimab in advanced cancers. Study-wide context: A history of anti-PD-1, anti-PD-L1 or anti-CTLA-4 therapy was acceptable, and over 30% had some. Three individuals attained partial responses, comprising one hepatocellular carcinoma case and two cutaneous melanoma cases.

This CDR3 comprises 15 residues. V shed 3 bases, J shed 3 bases, and the junction held 8 bases outside the gene matches. Germline V gives CDR1 MNHEY, CDR2 SMNVEV (reference sequence). Regarding the study as a whole: Antigen specificity of clonally expanded peripheral T cells was not established. Both CD4+ and CD8+ T cell populations in blood had undergone clonal expansion by week 6 at 0.1 to 3.0 mg/kg.

Using immunoSEQ multiplex PCR, the repertoire was profiled, and TCRdb retains in-frame clones only, with some absent. The sample lists around 80,000 clones, 89% occurring once. The material sequenced was CD4+ or CD8+ T cells sorted from blood, taken in a trial of the OX40 agonist ivuxolimab. The sequence was collected from an adult with an advanced solid tumor such as melanoma, head and neck, liver or kidney cancer. The chain couples TRBV27 to TRBJ2-7; 7 bases agree with TRBD1. CDR3 sequence reads: CASSLRGTDFYEQYF. CDR3 sequence (DNA): TGTGCCAGCAGTTTGCGAGGGACAGACTTCTACGAGCAGTACTTC.